This TCR beta chain was obtained from a study of early T cells in non-severe SARS-CoV-2 infection. Study at large: It was bulk RNA from unsorted whole blood that was sequenced, and the chains were unpaired.

Researchers tagged individual cDNA molecules with unique molecular identifiers. TCRdb fed the 5' RACE reads into MiXCR, producing one record per CDR3 protein. The data show more than 55,000 distinct CDR3 sequences, over 10% seen once. Overall study results and limits: Using VDJdb, the matching emphasized anti-spike CD8 responses while missing private and CD4 specificities.

As concerns this clonotype: Its antigen is still unknown.

From germline, CDR1 is SEHNR and CDR2 FQNEAQ (reference sequence). V shed 1 base and J 6 bases; nucleotides not matched to a gene: 3. This CDR3 spans 14 amino acids. V and J are TRBV7-9 and TRBJ2-4; 7 positions match TRBD1. Here the sequenced sample was whole blood, taken at baseline. This TCR derives from an adult who was a healthcare worker with PCR-confirmed SARS-CoV-2 infection or an uninfected control (not recorded which). This CDR3 is CASSLEGALNIQYF. The CDR3 DNA reads as TGTGCCAGCAGCTTAGAGGGGGCTTTAAACATTCAGTACTTC. The whole variable domain, remainder taken from reference TRBV7-9 and TRBJ2-4, is DTGVSQNPRHKITKRGQNVTFRCDPISEHNRLYWYRQTLGQGPEFLTYFQNEAQLEKSRLLSDRFSAERPKGSFSTLEIQRTEQGDSAMYLCASSLEGALNIQYFGAGTRLSVL.